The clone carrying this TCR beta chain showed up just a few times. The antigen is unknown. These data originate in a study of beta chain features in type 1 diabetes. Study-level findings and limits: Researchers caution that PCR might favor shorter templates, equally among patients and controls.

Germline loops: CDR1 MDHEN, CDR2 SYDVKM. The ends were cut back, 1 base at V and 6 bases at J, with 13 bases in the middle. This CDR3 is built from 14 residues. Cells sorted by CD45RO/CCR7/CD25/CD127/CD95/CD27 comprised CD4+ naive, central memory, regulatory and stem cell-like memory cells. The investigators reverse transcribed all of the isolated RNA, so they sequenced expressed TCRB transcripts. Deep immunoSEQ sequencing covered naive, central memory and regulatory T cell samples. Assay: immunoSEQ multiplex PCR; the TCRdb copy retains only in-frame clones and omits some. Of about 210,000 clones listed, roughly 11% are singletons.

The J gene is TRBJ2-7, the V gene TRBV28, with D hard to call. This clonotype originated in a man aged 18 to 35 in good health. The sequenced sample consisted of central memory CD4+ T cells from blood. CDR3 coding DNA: TGTGCCAGCAGTTTATCTCTGGGCCCTCGCGAGCAGTACTTC. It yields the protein CASSLSLGPREQYF.